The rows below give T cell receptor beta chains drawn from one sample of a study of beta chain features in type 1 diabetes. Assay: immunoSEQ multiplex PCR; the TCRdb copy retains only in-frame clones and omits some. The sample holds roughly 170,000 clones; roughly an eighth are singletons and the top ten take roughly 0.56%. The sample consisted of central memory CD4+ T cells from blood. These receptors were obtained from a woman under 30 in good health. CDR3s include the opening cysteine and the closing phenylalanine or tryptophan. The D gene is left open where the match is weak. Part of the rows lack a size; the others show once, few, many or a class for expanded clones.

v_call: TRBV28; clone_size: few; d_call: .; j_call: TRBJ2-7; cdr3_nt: TGTGCCAGCAGTTTCTTCAGCGGACCCTCCTACGAGCAGTACTTC; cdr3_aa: CASSFFSGPSYEQYF
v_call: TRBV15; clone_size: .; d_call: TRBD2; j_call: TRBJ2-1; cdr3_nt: TGTGCCACCAGCAGGACTAGCGGGAGGGATATTGAGCAGTTCTTC; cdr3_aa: CATSRTSGRDIEQFF
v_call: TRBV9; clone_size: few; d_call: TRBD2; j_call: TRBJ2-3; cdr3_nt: TGTGCCAGCAGTCGTTGGACTAGTGAAACAGATACGCAGTATTTT; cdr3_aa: CASSRWTSETDTQYF
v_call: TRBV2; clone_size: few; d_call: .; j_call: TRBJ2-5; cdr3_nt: TGTGCCAGCAGTGAACGTCTAGCTTCTGAGACCCAGTACTTC; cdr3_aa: CASSERLASETQYF
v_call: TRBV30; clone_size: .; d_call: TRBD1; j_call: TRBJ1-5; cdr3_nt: TGTGCCTGGGCCCGACAGGGCGATCAGCCCCAGCATTTT; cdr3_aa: CAWARQGDQPQHF
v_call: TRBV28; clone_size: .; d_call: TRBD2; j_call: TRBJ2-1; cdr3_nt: TGTGCCAGCAGTCGAGCCTGGGGCGGGAGCTCGTTCAGCTACAATGAGCAGTTCTTC; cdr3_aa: CASSRAWGGSSFSYNEQFF
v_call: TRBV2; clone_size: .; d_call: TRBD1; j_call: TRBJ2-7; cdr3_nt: TGTGCCAGCACCGTGAACAGGGGGGAGTACTTC; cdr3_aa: CASTVNRGEYF
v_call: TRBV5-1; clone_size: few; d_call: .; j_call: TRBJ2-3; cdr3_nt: TGCGCCAGCAGCTTCGGGGACACAGATACGCAGTATTTT; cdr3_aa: CASSFGDTDTQYF
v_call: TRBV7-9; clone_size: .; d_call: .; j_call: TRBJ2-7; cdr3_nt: TGTGCCAGCAGCTCGGAGTTTTCCTACGAGCAGTACTTC; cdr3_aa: CASSSEFSYEQYF
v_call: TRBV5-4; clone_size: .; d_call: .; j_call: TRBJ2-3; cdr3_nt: TGTGCCAGCAGCTTGCGCACTAGCACAGATACGCAGTATTTT; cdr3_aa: CASSLRTSTDTQYF
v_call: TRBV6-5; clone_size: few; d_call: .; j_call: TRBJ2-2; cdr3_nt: TGTGCCAGCGGAAGGAACGGGTATTTCGGGGAGCTGTTTTTT; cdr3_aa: CASGRNGYFGELFF
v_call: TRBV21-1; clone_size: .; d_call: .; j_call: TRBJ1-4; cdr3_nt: TGTGCCAGCAGCAAAACAGGCTTAGGGTTTAAGACTAATGAAAAACTGTTTTTT; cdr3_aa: CASSKTGLGFKTNEKLFF
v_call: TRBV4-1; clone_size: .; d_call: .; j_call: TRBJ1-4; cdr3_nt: TGCGCCAGCAGCCAAGTGACTGCAGGGGCTAGGGGAAAACTGTTTTTT; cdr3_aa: CASSQVTAGARGKLFF
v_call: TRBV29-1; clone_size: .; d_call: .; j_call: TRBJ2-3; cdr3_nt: TGCAGCGTTGTGGGCGGGAGCACAGATACGCAGTATTTT; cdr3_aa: CSVVGGSTDTQYF
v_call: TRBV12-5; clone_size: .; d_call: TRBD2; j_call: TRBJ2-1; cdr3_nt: TGTGCTAGTGGCCGAGGGACTAGCGAGGACAATGAGCAGTTCTTC; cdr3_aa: CASGRGTSEDNEQFF
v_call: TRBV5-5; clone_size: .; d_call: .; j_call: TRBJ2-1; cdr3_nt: TGTGCCAGCAGCCAAGATAGTAGCGGAGACCGGAGAGATGAGCAGTTCTTC; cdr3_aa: CASSQDSSGDRRDEQFF
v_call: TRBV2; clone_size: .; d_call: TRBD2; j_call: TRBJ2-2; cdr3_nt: TGTGCCAGCAGTGAATCTAGCGGGGCTACCGGGGAGCTGTTTTTT; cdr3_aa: CASSESSGATGELFF
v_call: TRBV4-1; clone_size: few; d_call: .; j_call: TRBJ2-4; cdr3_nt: TGCGCCAGCAGCCAACTGGGAGGCGGGATAGCCAAAAACATTCAGTACTTC; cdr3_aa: CASSQLGGGIAKNIQYF
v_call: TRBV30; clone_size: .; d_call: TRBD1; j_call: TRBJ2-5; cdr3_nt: TGTGCCTGGAGCCTAGGACAGGGGGGATTCCAAGAGACCCAGTACTTC; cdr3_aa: CAWSLGQGGFQETQYF
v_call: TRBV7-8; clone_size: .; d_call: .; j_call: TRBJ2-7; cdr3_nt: TGTGCCAGCAGCTTAATTAACGAGCAGTACTTC; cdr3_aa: CASSLINEQYF
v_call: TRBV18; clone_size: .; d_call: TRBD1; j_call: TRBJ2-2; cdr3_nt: TGTGCCAGCTCACACCGGACAGGGGCCGGGGAGCTGTTTTTT; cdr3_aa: CASSHRTGAGELFF
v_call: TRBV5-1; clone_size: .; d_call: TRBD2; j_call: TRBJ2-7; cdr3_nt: TGCGCCAGCAGTAGCGGGAGAGACTACGAGCAGTACTTC; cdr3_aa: CASSSGRDYEQYF